These 16 T cell receptor beta chains originate from one sample sequenced in a study of T-cell reconstitution after alpha-beta-depleted transplantation in children. A library of TCRbeta sequences, prepared with unique molecular identifiers, was generated. TCRdb reanalysed the PCR reads using MiXCR and keeps one entry per CDR3 protein. This sample has tens of thousands of distinct CDR3 sequences, with around a sixth found just once. The sequences come from PBMCs, mostly from graft donor cells, collected 360 days after TCRalphabeta/CD19-depleted stem cell transplant. The receptors stem from a male patient aged 2 to 9 who had a stem cell transplant for acute lymphoblastic leukemia, so the T cells may come from the graft donor.

This clonotype was observed a handful of times. The chain uses TRBV5-1 and TRBJ2-2; D not certain. Germline loops: CDR1 SGHRS, CDR2 YFSETQ. The germline V and J ends were trimmed by 2 bases and 0 bases, with 5 bases remaining between them. CDR3 size: 14 residues. As DNA, the CDR3 is TGCGCCAGCAGCTTATCGGCGAACACCGGGGAGCTGTTTTTT. Protein product: CASSLSANTGELFF.

This chain uses TRBV19 with TRBJ2-1; the D is unclear. Trimming left V 4 bases short and J 6 bases short, with 13 bases between. Germline CDR1 LNHDA, CDR2 SQIVND (reference sequence). The CDR3 is 14 residues long. CDR3 coding DNA: TGTGCCAGTAGTACGGAGCCGAGGTTCAATGAGCAGTTCTTC. Its translation: CASSTEPRFNEQFF.

There are a few counts of this clonotype. The CDR3 DNA reads as TGTGCCAGCAGCGCCCGACTAGCGGGCTACAATGAGCAGTTCTTC. It codes for CASSARLAGYNEQFF. The chain joins TRBV9 to TRBJ2-1; the match to TRBD2 covers 10 bases. This CDR3 comprises 15 residues. Germline CDR1 SGDLS, CDR2 YYNGEE. The V segment lost 3 bases and the J segment 3 bases; nucleotides outside the gene matches: 3.

The chain is built from TRBV12-3 or TRBV12-4 and TRBJ2-5, with TRBD2 as a possible D gene (5 bases). The CDR3 has 15 amino acids. V was shortened by 6 bases and J by 5 bases, with 19 bases between the two germline ends. The CDR3 region has the DNA TGTGCCAGCAGCCGCATAGGAGGCGGGCGGGAGACCCAGTACTTC. This gives the protein CASSRIGGGRETQYF.

This clonotype was seen just once. This sequence may be a read error, since a much larger clone differs from it by one base. The chain has TRBV28 and TRBJ1-2; D is uncertain. The CDR3 runs to 14 residues. Per germline, CDR1 MDHEN and CDR2 SYDVKM. The CDR3 nucleotides read TGTACCAGCAGTTTATCGGCGGTTAACTATGGCTACACCTTC. This gives the protein CTSSLSAVNYGYTF.

The chain combines TRBV5-1 with TRBJ2-7; possibly TRBD2 for D (6 bases). Germline lookup yields CDR1 SGHRS and CDR2 YFSETQ. Deletions cut 0 bases from V and 3 bases from J, with 16 bases between. The CDR3 covers 16 residues. CDR3 loop: CASSLGTAGRFYEQYF. CDR3 bases: TGCGCCAGCAGCTTGGGGACCGCGGGACGATTCTACGAGCAGTACTTC.

This clonotype appeared a few times. V is TRBV12-3 or TRBV12-4 and J is TRBJ2-1; the match to TRBD1 covers 10 bases. This CDR3 has 15 residues. CDR3 DNA sequence: TGTGCAGACACTGCGGGACAGGGGAATCAAAATGAGCAGTTCTTC. This gives the protein CADTAGQGNQNEQFF.

This clonotype has more than one count but fewer than ten. J is TRBJ2-1 and V is TRBV14; D unresolved. This CDR3 comprises 15 residues. Germline loops: CDR1 SGHDN, CDR2 FVKESK. Trimming left V 4 bases short and J 10 bases short, with 20 bases between. Here the CDR3 DNA reads TGTGCCAGCAGCCGAACTAAATTGCTTAATCGGGAGCAGTTCTTC. It codes for CASSRTKLLNREQFF.

This clonotype was picked up a small number of times. J is TRBJ2-5 and V is TRBV5-1; D possibly uses TRBD1 or TRBD2 (5 bases each). The CDR3 spans 16 residues. Germline V gene sequence: CDR1 SGHRS, CDR2 YFSETQ. Trimming cost V 1 base and J 3 bases, with 16 bases left between them. This CDR3 is CASSLRMGPAKETQYF. The CDR3 DNA reads TGCGCCAGCAGCTTGAGAATGGGACCCGCAAAAGAGACCCAGTACTTC. Supplemented by reference TRBV5-1 and TRBJ2-5, the full variable domain reads KAGVTQTPRYLIKTRGQQVTLSCSPISGHRSVSWYQQTPGQGLQFLFEYFSETQRNKGNFPGRFSGRQFSNSRSEMNVSTLELGDSALYLCASSLRMGPAKETQYFGPGTRLLVL.

This clonotype has a count of ten or more. This rearrangement joins TRBV5-6 to TRBJ2-1; D is perhaps TRBD1 (5 bases). This CDR3 has 16 amino acids. Germline V gene sequence: CDR1 SGHDT, CDR2 YYEEEE. Trimming took 5 bases from V and 0 from J, leaving 15 bases between them. The CDR3 DNA reads TGTGCCAGCAGACAGGACCCGACGAGCTCCTACAATGAGCAGTTCTTC. It is translated as CASRQDPTSSYNEQFF.

This chain connects TRBV7-9 to TRBJ2-7, with 7 bases matching TRBD2. J was trimmed by 2 bases and V by 2 bases; bases with no gene match: 6. Germline V gene sequence: CDR1 SEHNR, CDR2 FQNEAQ (reference sequence). The CDR3 has 15 amino acids. The CDR3 spells CASSLRVGGTYEQYF. CDR3 coding DNA: TGTGCCAGCAGCTTAAGGGTGGGAGGGACCTACGAGCAGTACTTC.

V usage is TRBV12-3 or TRBV12-4 and J usage is TRBJ2-7; D possibly uses TRBD1 or TRBD2 (5 bases each). Trimming pared 3 bases from V and 2 bases from J, leaving 8 bases between. The CDR3 is 13 amino acids. The CDR3 DNA reads TGTGCCAGCAGTTTTGGGGGAGCCTACGAGCAGTACTTC. Translation gives CASSFGGAYEQYF.

This chain links TRBV5-5 with TRBJ2-5; no clear D. The CDR3 extends over 14 amino acids. Trimming cost V 4 bases and J 2 bases, with 12 bases left between them. Germline CDR1 SGHKS, CDR2 YYEKEE (reference sequence). DNA for the CDR3: TGTGCCAGCAGCCGCTCAGTTCTACAAGAGACCCAGTACTTC. Its translation: CASSRSVLQETQYF.

The chain is built from TRBV10-3 and TRBJ1-1; D unclear. This CDR3 is built from 11 residues. V lost 8 bases and J 4 bases, leaving 8 bases between the germline ends. CDR1 and CDR2 (germline): ENHRY, SYGVKD. As DNA, the CDR3 is TGTGCCATCTCCGCAGGCACTGAAGCTTTCTTT. This encodes CAISAGTEAFF.

This clonotype was counted a few times. The chain uses TRBV5-1 and TRBJ2-3; D perhaps matches TRBD2 (5 bases). Deletions cut 5 bases from V and 1 base from J, with 14 bases between. This CDR3 has 15 residues. The germline V gene encodes CDR1 SGHRS and CDR2 YFSETQ. This chain's CDR3 is CASRGSGLGTDTQYF. Here the CDR3 DNA reads TGCGCCAGCAGGGGATCGGGGTTGGGCACAGATACGCAGTATTTT.

The chain links TRBV18 to TRBJ1-1; no clear D. CDR3 length: 15 residues. Trimming took off 0 bases at V and 11 bases at J, with 19 bases between the two ends. Germline V gene sequence: CDR1 KGHSH, CDR2 LQKENI. This chain's CDR3 is CASSPPGSRASGAFF. The CDR3 DNA reads TGTGCCAGCTCACCACCGGGAAGCCGGGCCTCTGGGGCTTTCTTT.